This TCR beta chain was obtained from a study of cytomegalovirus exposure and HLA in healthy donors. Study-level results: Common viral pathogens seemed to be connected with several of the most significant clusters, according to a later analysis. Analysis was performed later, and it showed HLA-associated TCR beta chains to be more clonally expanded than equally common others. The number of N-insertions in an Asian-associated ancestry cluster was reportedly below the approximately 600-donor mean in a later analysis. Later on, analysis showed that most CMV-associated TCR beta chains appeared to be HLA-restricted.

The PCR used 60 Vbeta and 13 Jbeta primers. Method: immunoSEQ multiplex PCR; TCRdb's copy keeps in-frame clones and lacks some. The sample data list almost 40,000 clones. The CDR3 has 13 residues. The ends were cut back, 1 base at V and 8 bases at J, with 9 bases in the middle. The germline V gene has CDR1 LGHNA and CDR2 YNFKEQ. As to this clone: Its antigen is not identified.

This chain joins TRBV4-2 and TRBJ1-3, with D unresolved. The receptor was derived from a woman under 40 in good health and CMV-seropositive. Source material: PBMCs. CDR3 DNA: TGTGCCAGCAGCCAAGTCCCTTATGACACCATATATTTT. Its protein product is CASSQVPYDTIYF.